Below are 23 T cell receptor beta chains sequenced from a single sample in a study of blood T cell repertoires in COVID-19. TCRdb keeps only in-frame clones here, not all; method: immunoSEQ multiplex PCR. The sample has about 170,000 clones, just under 90% seen once. What was sequenced was peripheral blood. The receptors derive from a young man with active or convalescent COVID-19.

The chain's CDR3 is CSVVRGVTEAFF. For the CDR3, the DNA is TGCAGCGTTGTTCGGGGGGTCACTGAAGCTTTCTTT. The genes are TRBV29-1 and TRBJ1-1, with a possible D match to TRBD1 (5 bases). CDR3 length equals 12 residues. The germline V gene has CDR1 SQVTM and CDR2 ANQGSEA. The ends were cut back, 4 bases at V and 4 bases at J, with 10 bases in the middle.

This sequence joins TRBV28 and TRBJ2-2; a possible D gene is TRBD1 (5 bases). The V gene's germline CDR1 is MDHEN and CDR2 SYDVKM. The CDR3 is made up of 15 amino acids. V was shortened by 5 bases and J by 4 bases, with 14 bases between the two germline ends. The CDR3 nucleotides are TGTGCCAGCAGTCCGATCGGACACCTCACCGGGGAGCTGTTTTTT. This encodes CASSPIGHLTGELFF.

V gene TRBV29-1 combines with J gene TRBJ1-1; 8 nucleotides align to TRBD1. The CDR3 has 12 amino acids. Germline trimming cut 5 bases from V and 5 bases from J; bases unmatched to any gene: 4. Germline-derived CDR1 and CDR2 are SQVTM and ANQGSEA. CDR3 sequence (DNA): TGCAGCGTTCCGACAGGGGTAACTGAAGCTTTCTTT. Its protein product is CSVPTGVTEAFF. Full variable domain (missing parts from reference TRBV29-1 and TRBJ1-1): SAVISQKPSRDICQRGTSLTIQCQVDSQVTMMFWYRQQPGQSLTLIATANQGSEATYESGFVIDKFPISRPNLTFSTLTVSNMSPEDSSIYLCSVPTGVTEAFFGQGTRLTVV.

This sequence joins TRBV7-8 and TRBJ1-3; D is possibly TRBD1 (6 bases). CDR1 is SGHVS, CDR2 FQNEAQ, per germline. This CDR3 comprises 18 residues. Trimming cost V 2 bases and J 0 bases, with 17 bases left between them. The CDR3 DNA follows: TGTGCCAGCAGCTTATGGAGGGCGCGGGGGGCCTCTGGAAACACCATATATTTT. Translation: CASSLWRARGASGNTIYF.

The chain is built from TRBV29-1 and TRBJ1-1; D remains ambiguous. V gave up 6 bases and J gave up 2 bases, with 16 bases separating them. CDR1 is SQVTM, CDR2 ANQGSEA, per germline. CDR3 size: 14 residues. This CDR3 reads CSVEYGPANTEAFF. The CDR3 bases are TGCAGCGTCGAATATGGGCCGGCAAACACTGAAGCTTTCTTT.

V is TRBV2 and J is TRBJ2-2, with D perhaps TRBD2 (5 bases). The CDR3 runs to 15 residues. Germline values: CDR1 SNHLY, CDR2 FYNNEI. The ends were cut back, 3 bases at V and 3 bases at J, with 11 bases in the middle. The DNA for the CDR3 is TGTGCCAGCAGTGACCCCGGAGGACACACCGGGGAGCTGTTTTTT. Translating it yields CASSDPGGHTGELFF.

V usage is TRBV4-1 and J usage is TRBJ1-3; possible D gene TRBD1, 5 bases. Trimming removed 4 bases at V and 7 bases at J, with 14 bases between. Germline CDR1 is MGHRA and CDR2 is YSYEKL. This CDR3 spans 14 amino acids. This CDR3 reads CASSPYRGENTIYF. Here the CDR3 DNA reads TGCGCCAGCAGCCCCTACCGGGGGGAGAACACCATATATTTT.

The CDR3 DNA reads as TGTGCCAGTAGTCCCCCCAACGGTCTAGATACGCAGTATTTT. Amino acid sequence: CASSPPNGLDTQYF. The rearrangement joins TRBV19 to TRBJ2-3; D is unresolved. Germline CDR1 is LNHDA and CDR2 is SQIVND (reference sequence). The CDR3 covers 14 residues. V lost 5 bases, J lost 5 bases, and 14 bases lay in between.

This CDR3 is CSVAPVRDTEAFF. CDR3 DNA sequence: TGCAGCGTTGCCCCGGTACGGGACACTGAAGCTTTCTTT. The J gene is TRBJ1-1, the V gene TRBV29-1; D is ambiguous. The CDR3 has 13 residues. Germline V lookup: CDR1 SQVTM, CDR2 ANQGSEA. V shed 4 bases and J shed 3 bases, with 12 bases lying between them.

This clone was found once. The chain links TRBV28 to TRBJ2-1; 10 nucleotides agree with TRBD1. The CDR3 contains 15 residues. The junction had 6 bases not matched to a gene; V was cut back by 4 bases and J by 6 bases. Germline values: CDR1 MDHEN, CDR2 SYDVKM. CDR3: CASSSGTGDFNEQFF. The CDR3 DNA is TGTGCCAGCAGTTCTGGGACAGGGGATTTCAATGAGCAGTTCTTC.

V gene TRBV11-2 combines with J gene TRBJ2-1, with D perhaps matching TRBD1 (5 bases). The CDR3 covers 11 residues. With 3 bases removed from V and 10 bases from J, the gap between germline ends came to 7 bases. The V gene's germline CDR1 is SGHAT and CDR2 FQNNGV. CDR3 sequence (DNA): TGTGCCAGCAGCTTCTGGGGCGAGCAGTTCTTC. Translation: CASSFWGEQFF. Variable domain in full (rest from reference TRBV11-2 and TRBJ2-1): EAGVAQSPRYKIIEKRQSVAFWCNPISGHATLYWYQQILGQGPKLLIQFQNNGVVDDSQLPKDRFSAERLKGVDSTLKIQPAKLEDSAVYLCASSFWGEQFFGPGTRLTVL.

The chain carries TRBV18 and TRBJ2-7; D perhaps matches TRBD2 (5 bases). Germline V gene lookup returns CDR1 KGHSH and CDR2 LQKENI. This CDR3 is 14 amino acids long. The V gene lost 2 bases and the J gene lost 5 bases, with 13 bases spanning the gap. CDR3 coding DNA: TGTGCCAGCTCACCAATCGCCGGGAATGACGAGCAGTACGTC. Its protein product is CASSPIAGNDEQYV.

This clone showed up just a few times. This sequence joins TRBV5-1 and TRBJ1-1; unclear D gene. This CDR3 contains 13 residues. Germline CDR1 and CDR2: SGHRS and YFSETQ. V lost 2 bases to trimming and J lost 3 bases, with 8 bases between them. CDR3 coding DNA: TGCGCCAGCAGCTTCGGGAAGGACACTGAAGCTTTCTTT. Its translation is CASSFGKDTEAFF.

The chain carries TRBV14 and TRBJ1-1; possibly TRBD1 for D (6 bases). Trimming removed 7 bases at V and 5 bases at J, with 17 bases between. The CDR3 is 14 amino acids. Germline V gene lookup returns CDR1 SGHDN and CDR2 FVKESK. CDR3 bases: TGTGCCAGCAAACCGACAGGTCTTTCGACTGAAGCTTTCTTT. The encoded protein is CASKPTGLSTEAFF.

The rearrangement links TRBV29-1 to TRBJ1-1, with D possibly matching TRBD1 (5 bases). The CDR3 consists of 14 residues. Germline assignment: CDR1 SQVTM and CDR2 ANQGSEA. V shed 2 bases and J shed 1 base, with 11 bases lying between them. As DNA, the CDR3 is TGCAGCGTTGAACTCAGGGAGGGGAACACTGAAGCTTTCTTT. Its translation: CSVELREGNTEAFF. Based on the CDR3 plus reference TRBV29-1 and TRBJ1-1, the full variable domain is SAVISQKPSRDICQRGTSLTIQCQVDSQVTMMFWYRQQPGQSLTLIATANQGSEATYESGFVIDKFPISRPNLTFSTLTVSNMSPEDSSIYLCSVELREGNTEAFFGQGTRLTVV.

V usage is TRBV2 and J usage is TRBJ1-1, with TRBD1 matching 8 bases. CDR3 length: 13 amino acids. Germline V gene sequence: CDR1 SNHLY, CDR2 FYNNEI. V trimming: 6 bases; J trimming: 5 bases; junction bases outside the gene matches: 5. CDR3 loop: CASSTGGVTEAFF. As DNA, the CDR3 is TGTGCCAGCAGCACAGGGGGGGTGACTGAAGCTTTCTTT.

The gene calls are TRBV4-1 and TRBJ2-2, with 8 bases that match TRBD2. There are 18 residues in the CDR3. J was trimmed by 0 bases and V by 0 bases; bases with no gene match: 6. CDR1 MGHRA and CDR2 YSYEKL come from the germline V gene. CDR3 amino acids: CASSQEPRGGPNTGELFF. DNA of the CDR3: TGCGCCAGCAGCCAAGAACCCCGCGGGGGGCCGAACACCGGGGAGCTGTTTTTT.

The V gene is TRBV3-1 (or the pseudogene TRBV3-2), the J gene TRBJ1-3; D is undetermined. V was pared by 4 bases and J by 9 bases, with 13 bases between. There are 13 residues in the CDR3. CDR1 LGHDT and CDR2 YNNKEL come from the germline V gene (reference sequence). The CDR3 DNA follows: TGTGCCAGCAGCCCTCAGGCAGTCGGCACCATATATTTT. It encodes CASSPQAVGTIYF.

This chain links TRBV24-1 with TRBJ2-6; weak D call: TRBD2 (5 bases). V was pared by 3 bases and J by 0 bases, with 14 bases between. CDR1 KGHDR and CDR2 SFDVKD come from the germline V gene. CDR3 size: 18 residues. Written as DNA, the CDR3 is TGTGCCACCAGTGATCCCCGGGATCCTCACTCTGGGGCCAACGTCCTGACTTTC. It specifies CATSDPRDPHSGANVLTF.

V usage is TRBV18 and J usage is TRBJ2-1; TRBD1 matches 8 bases. The J segment lost 6 bases and the V segment lost 0 bases, leaving 4 bases of the junction unmatched. The CDR3 runs to 15 residues. Germline-derived CDR1 and CDR2 are KGHSH and LQKENI. This CDR3 is CASSPPDREPNEQFF. The CDR3 bases are TGTGCCAGCTCACCACCGGACAGGGAACCCAATGAGCAGTTCTTC.

V gene TRBV6-1 combines with J gene TRBJ1-1; possibly TRBD1 for D (6 bases). The CDR3 totals 14 residues. CDR1 is MNHNS, CDR2 SASEGT, per germline. V lost 4 bases to trimming and J lost 4 bases, with 13 bases between them. The CDR3 sequence is CASSVNRVGTEAFF. The CDR3 nucleotides are TGTGCCAGCAGTGTAAACAGGGTCGGCACTGAAGCTTTCTTT.

This sequence joins TRBV5-1 and TRBJ1-3; D not certain. Trimming pared 2 bases from V and 0 bases from J, leaving 6 bases between. Per germline, CDR1 SGHRS and CDR2 YFSETQ. The CDR3 extends over 14 amino acids. CDR3 sequence: CASSFGGSGNTIYF. The CDR3 nucleotides read TGCGCCAGCAGCTTCGGAGGCTCTGGAAACACCATATATTTT.

This rearrangement joins TRBV28 to TRBJ1-1; a possible D gene is TRBD1 (5 bases). Germline lookup yields CDR1 MDHEN and CDR2 SYDVKM. The CDR3 extends over 14 amino acids. The ends were cut back, 4 bases at V and 3 bases at J, with 12 bases in the middle. DNA for the CDR3: TGTGCCAGCAGTTCGGGTGCGGGGCACACTGAAGCTTTCTTT. Amino acids: CASSSGAGHTEAFF. The full variable domain, in which reference TRBV28 and TRBJ1-1 provide the parts outside the CDR3, is DVKVTQSSRYLVKRTGEKVFLECVQDMDHENMFWYRQDPGLGLRLIYFSYDVKMKEKGDIPEGYSVSREKKERFSLILESASTNQTSMYLCASSSGAGHTEAFFGQGTRLTVV.